The 7 T cell receptor beta chains below come from one sample, sequenced in a study of technical replicates of blood from a few donors (dated by TCRdb to between 2016 and 2019). The method was the immunoSEQ multiplex PCR assay. TCRdb obtained this table from immuneACCESS and retained in-frame rearrangements with V and J assigned. These tables miss some clones; where compared with another copy, unresolved V genes account for less than half of the shortfall, and the remainder is unexplained. This sample lists 84,000 or so clones; roughly 94% were detected once. Together, the top ten hold roughly 0.25% of the sample. Source material: T cells isolated from PBMCs. The origin of the receptors is a human donor in good health.

The chain joins TRBV5-1 to TRBJ2-7; 7 bases agree with TRBD1. With 6 bases clipped from V and 1 base from J, the junction kept 10 bases outside the gene matches. The CDR3 is made up of 15 amino acids. Germline CDR1 and CDR2: SGHRS and YFSETQ. For the CDR3, the DNA is TGCGCCAGCACAGACCGGGACAGAGGGTCCTACGAGCAGTACTTC. Translation: CASTDRDRGSYEQYF.

The chain recombines TRBV4-2 with TRBJ2-6; D gene unclear. V was cut by 4 bases and J by 0 bases, with 7 bases left in between. Germline V CDR1 and CDR2: LGHNA, YNFKEQ. The length of the CDR3 is 15 residues. In nucleotides, the CDR3 is TGTGCCAGCAGCCCGAGAGACTCTGGGGCCAACGTCCTGACTTTC. It specifies CASSPRDSGANVLTF.

This sequence joins TRBV6-1 and TRBJ1-5, with D tentatively TRBD1 (6 bases). Between the trimmed V and J ends, which lost 3 bases and 8 bases, there was a span of 11 bases. The CDR3 is 13 amino acids. Germline CDR1 MNHNS, CDR2 SASEGT. CDR3: CASSDGGAEPQHF. In nucleotides, the CDR3 is TGTGCCAGCAGTGACGGGGGGGCCGAGCCCCAGCATTTT.

J is TRBJ1-5 and V is TRBV5-1; perhaps TRBD1 as D (6 bases). CDR1 SGHRS and CDR2 YFSETQ come from the germline V gene. Trimming left V 4 bases short and J 6 bases short, with 11 bases between. CDR3 length equals 13 residues. CDR3 loop: CASSPGGGQPQHF. The CDR3 coding sequence is TGCGCCAGCAGCCCGGGAGGGGGTCAGCCCCAGCATTTT.

The V gene is TRBV25-1, the J gene TRBJ2-7, with 8 bases aligning to TRBD1. Germline V gene data show CDR1 as MGHDK and CDR2 as SYGVNS. The CDR3 is 13 residues long. V shed 8 bases and J 5 bases; nucleotides not matched to a gene: 8. DNA of the CDR3: TGTGCCAGCGGCTGGACAGGGACGGACGAGCAGTACTTC. Protein sequence: CASGWTGTDEQYF.

The chain links TRBV19 to TRBJ1-3, with 7 nucleotides matching TRBD1. The junction had 5 bases not matched to a gene; V was cut back by 3 bases and J by 0 bases. Germline V gene sequence: CDR1 LNHDA, CDR2 SQIVND (reference sequence). This CDR3 has 16 residues. The CDR3 DNA sequence: TGTGCCAGTAGTATGCCAGGGGGGACCTCTGGAAACACCATATATTTT. Its translation: CASSMPGGTSGNTIYF.

V is TRBV7-9 and J is TRBJ1-1, with D unclear. Looked up from germline, CDR1 is SEHNR and CDR2 is FQNEAQ (reference sequence). The CDR3 is 12 amino acids. Trimming cost V 3 bases and J 5 bases, with 7 bases left between them. CDR3 sequence: CASSLGATEAFF. The CDR3 coding sequence is TGTGCCAGCAGCTTGGGAGCTACTGAAGCTTTCTTT.